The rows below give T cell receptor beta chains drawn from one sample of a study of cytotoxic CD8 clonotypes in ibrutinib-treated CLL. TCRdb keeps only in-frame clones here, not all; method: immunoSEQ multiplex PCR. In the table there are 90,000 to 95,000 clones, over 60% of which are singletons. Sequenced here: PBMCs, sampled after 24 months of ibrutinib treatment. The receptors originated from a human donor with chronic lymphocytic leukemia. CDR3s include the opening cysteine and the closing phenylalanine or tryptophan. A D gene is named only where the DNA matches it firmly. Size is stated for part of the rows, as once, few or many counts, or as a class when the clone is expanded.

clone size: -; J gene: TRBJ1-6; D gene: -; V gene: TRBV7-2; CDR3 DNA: TGTGCCAGCAGCTTATCCGGGGCGCGGGAGTCACCCCTCCACTTT; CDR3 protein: CASSLSGARESPLHF
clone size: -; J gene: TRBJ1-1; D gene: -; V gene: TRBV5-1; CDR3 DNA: TGCGCCAGCAGCTTGTTGACGGGAGGCCTCACTGAAGCTTTCTTT; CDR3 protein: CASSLLTGGLTEAFF
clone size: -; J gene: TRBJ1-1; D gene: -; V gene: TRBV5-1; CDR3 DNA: TGCGCCAGCAGCTTGGATACAAGCCTTATGAACACTGAAGCTTTCTTT; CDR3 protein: CASSLDTSLMNTEAFF
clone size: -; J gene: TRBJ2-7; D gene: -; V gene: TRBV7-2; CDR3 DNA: TGTGCCAGCAGCTCCTACGAGCAGTACTTC; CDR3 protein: CASSSYEQYF
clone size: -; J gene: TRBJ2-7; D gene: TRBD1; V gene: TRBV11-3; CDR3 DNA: TGTGCCAGCAGCTCTACCGGGACAGGACAATACGAGCAGTACTTC; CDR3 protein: CASSSTGTGQYEQYF
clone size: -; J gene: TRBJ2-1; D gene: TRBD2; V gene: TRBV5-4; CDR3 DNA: TGTGCCAGCAGCTGGGGACTAGCGGGGTACAATGAGCAGTTCTTC; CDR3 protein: CASSWGLAGYNEQFF
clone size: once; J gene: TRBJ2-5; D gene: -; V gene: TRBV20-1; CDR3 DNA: TGCAGTGCTAGGCACCAAGAGACCCAGTACTTC; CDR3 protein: CSARHQETQYF
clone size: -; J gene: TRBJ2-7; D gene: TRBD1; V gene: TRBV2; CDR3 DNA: TGTGCCAGCAGGTCTGACAGGGGATGGGGCTACGAGCAGTACTTC; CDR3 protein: CASRSDRGWGYEQYF
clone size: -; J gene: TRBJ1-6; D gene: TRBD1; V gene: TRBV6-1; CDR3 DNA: TGTGCCAGCAGTGAAAGGGGGGACAGGGCTTCACCCCTCCACTTT; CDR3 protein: CASSERGDRASPLHF
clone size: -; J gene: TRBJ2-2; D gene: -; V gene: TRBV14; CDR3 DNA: TGTGCCAGCAGCCAAGTCGTCGGAAACACCGGGGAGCTGTTTTTT; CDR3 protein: CASSQVVGNTGELFF
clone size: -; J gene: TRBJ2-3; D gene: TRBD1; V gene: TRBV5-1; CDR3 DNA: TGCGCCAGCAGCCCCGGCCCGGCCAGGGGGATCCCCACAGATACGCAGTATTTT; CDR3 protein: CASSPGPARGIPTDTQYF
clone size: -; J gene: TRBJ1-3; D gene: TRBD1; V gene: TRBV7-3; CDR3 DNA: TGTGCCAGCAGCTTGCGGACAGGGGGCGATGGAAACACCATATATTTT; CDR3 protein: CASSLRTGGDGNTIYF
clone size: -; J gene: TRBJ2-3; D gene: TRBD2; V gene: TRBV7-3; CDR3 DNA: TGTGCCAGCAGCAAGACTAGCGGCACAGATACGCAGTATTTT; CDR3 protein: CASSKTSGTDTQYF
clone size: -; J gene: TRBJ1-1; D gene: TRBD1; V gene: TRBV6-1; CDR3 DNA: TGTGCCAGCAGTGAAGCCTGGGACAGGGAGAACACTGAAGCTTTCTTT; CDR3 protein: CASSEAWDRENTEAFF
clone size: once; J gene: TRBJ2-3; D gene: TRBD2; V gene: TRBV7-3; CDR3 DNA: TGTGCCAGCAGCATCGGGACTAGCGGGGGAGATACGCAGTATTTT; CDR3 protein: CASSIGTSGGDTQYF
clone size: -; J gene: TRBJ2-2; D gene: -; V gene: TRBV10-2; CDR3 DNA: TGCGCCAGCAGTGAGATTCTAGCGAACACCGGGGAGCTGTTTTTT; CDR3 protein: CASSEILANTGELFF
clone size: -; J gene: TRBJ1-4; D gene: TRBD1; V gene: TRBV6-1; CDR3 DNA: TGTGCCAGCAGGATGGGACAGGGTGGAGAAAAACTGTTTTTT; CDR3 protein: CASRMGQGGEKLFF
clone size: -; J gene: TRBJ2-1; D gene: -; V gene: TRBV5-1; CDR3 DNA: TGCGCCAGCAGCCCCTCGTTTGTATTCAATGAGCAGTTCTTC; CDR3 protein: CASSPSFVFNEQFF
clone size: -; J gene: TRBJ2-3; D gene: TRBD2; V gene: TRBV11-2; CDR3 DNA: TGTGCCAGCAGCTTAGAGGTAGCTAGCGGGATATACACAGATACGCAGTATTTT; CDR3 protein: CASSLEVASGIYTDTQYF
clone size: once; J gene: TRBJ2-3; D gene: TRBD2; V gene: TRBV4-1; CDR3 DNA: TGCGCCAGCAGCCAAGAGTCTCTACTAGCGGGAGGGCCAAATACGCAGTATTTT; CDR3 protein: CASSQESLLAGGPNTQYF
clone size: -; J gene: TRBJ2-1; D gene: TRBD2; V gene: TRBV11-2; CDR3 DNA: TGTGCCAGCAGCTTACAGCGGGAGGGCTGGAATGAGCAGTTCTTC; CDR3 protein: CASSLQREGWNEQFF
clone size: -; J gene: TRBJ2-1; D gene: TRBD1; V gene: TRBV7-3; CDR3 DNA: TGTGCCAGCAGCTTAACCCCGGGACAGGGACGGAATGAGCAGTTCTTC; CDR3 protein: CASSLTPGQGRNEQFF
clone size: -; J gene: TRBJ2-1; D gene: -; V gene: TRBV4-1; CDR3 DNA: TGCGCCAGCAGCGAAACCGGGACCGCGAACAATGAGCAGTTCTTC; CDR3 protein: CASSETGTANNEQFF
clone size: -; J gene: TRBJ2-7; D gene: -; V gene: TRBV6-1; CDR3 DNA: TGTGCCAGCAGCAGGGGTGGGGGACCCTACGAGCAGTACTTC; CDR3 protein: CASSRGGGPYEQYF
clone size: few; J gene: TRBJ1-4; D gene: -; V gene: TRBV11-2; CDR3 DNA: TGTGCCAGCAGCTTAGCCAGGGCGGCTAATGAAAAACTGTTTTTT; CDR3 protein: CASSLARAANEKLFF
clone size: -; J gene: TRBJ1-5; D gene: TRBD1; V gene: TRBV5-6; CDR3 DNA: TGTGCCAGCAGCGCCGGGACAGCTTATCAGCCCCAGCATTTT; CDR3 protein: CASSAGTAYQPQHF